The clone carrying this T cell receptor (beta chain) was counted many times. Its target is not known. The authors amplified TCR beta CDR3 regions, and they did so from RNA transcripts for repertoire sequencing. RT-PCR with HTBI primers came first, then second-round multiplex PCR. TCRdb reprocessed the multiplex PCR reads with MiXCR, giving one entry per CDR3 protein. This table has 150,000 or so distinct CDR3 sequences, about 40% appearing once. No donor had other autoimmune disease, uncontrolled infection, pregnancy or lactation. The data were taken from a study of Graves' ophthalmopathy and Graves' hyperthyroidism. Study overall: Peripheral blood was gathered at first diagnosis, ahead of any treatment whatsoever.

The germline CDR1 and CDR2 sequences are SGHRS and YFSETQ. The CDR3 covers 14 residues. The ends lost 4 bases at V and 5 bases at J; junction bases unmatched: 5. Points from the study as a whole: Ophthalmopathy progression cases were predicted by the model with about 70% sensitivity and 72.22% specificity. Among expanded thyroid clonotypes above 0.001 frequency, most also occurred in blood.

Sequenced material: peripheral blood. This sequence originates from a woman in her 40s with Graves' ophthalmopathy. This rearrangement joins TRBV5-1 to TRBJ1-1; the match to TRBD1 covers 10 bases. The CDR3 sequence is CASSPGQGWTEAFF. Here the CDR3 DNA reads TGCGCCAGCAGCCCGGGACAGGGGTGGACTGAAGCTTTCTTT.